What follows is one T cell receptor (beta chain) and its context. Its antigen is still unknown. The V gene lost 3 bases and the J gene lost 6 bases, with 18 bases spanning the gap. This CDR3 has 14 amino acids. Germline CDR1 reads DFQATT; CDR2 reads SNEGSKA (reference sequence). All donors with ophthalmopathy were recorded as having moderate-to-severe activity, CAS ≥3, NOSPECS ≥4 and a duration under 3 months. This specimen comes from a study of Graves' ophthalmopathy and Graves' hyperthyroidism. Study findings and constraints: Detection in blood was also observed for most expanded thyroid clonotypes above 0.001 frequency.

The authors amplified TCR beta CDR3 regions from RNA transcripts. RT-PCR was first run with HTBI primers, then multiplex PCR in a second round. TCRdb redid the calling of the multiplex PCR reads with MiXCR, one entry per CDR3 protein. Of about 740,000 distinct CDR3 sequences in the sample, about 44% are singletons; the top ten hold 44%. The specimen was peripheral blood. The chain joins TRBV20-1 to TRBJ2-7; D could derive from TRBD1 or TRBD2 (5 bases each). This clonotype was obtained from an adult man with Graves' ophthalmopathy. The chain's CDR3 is CSARPPGRDGEQYF. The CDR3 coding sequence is TGCAGTGCTAGGCCCCCGGGCAGGGACGGCGAGCAGTACTTC.